A single sample gave rise to the 9 T cell receptor beta chains below, sequenced in a study of T cells in localized non-small cell lung cancer. This table comes from immunoSEQ multiplex PCR, and its TCRdb copy is limited to in-frame clones, with some not included. The sample has tens of thousands of clones, around 86% seen once. Sequencing used peripheral blood mononuclear cells, obtained before any cancer treatment. The source is a male donor aged 60 or over with stage II lung adenocarcinoma.

Only a few counts were recorded for this clone. The J gene is TRBJ2-3, the V gene TRBV10-3, with 9 positions matching TRBD1. The trim removed 5 bases at V and 3 bases at J, leaving 6 bases unmatched. Germline values: CDR1 ENHRY, CDR2 SYGVKD. The CDR3 runs to 15 residues. In DNA, the CDR3 is TGTGCCATCAGTAGATCGGACAGGGGAACAGATACGCAGTATTTT. Encoded protein: CAISRSDRGTDTQYF.

This clone was seen a handful of times. The genes are TRBV11-3 and TRBJ2-1, with no clear D. V lost 0 bases and J 3 bases, leaving 15 bases between the germline ends. There are 17 residues in the CDR3. Germline V gives CDR1 SGHNT, CDR2 YENEEA. The CDR3 DNA follows: TGTGCCAGCAGCTTAGATCCTCGCCTAGACCGCTACAATGAGCAGTTCTTC. Protein: CASSLDPRLDRYNEQFF.

Of note for this clone: One end of the junction varies from germline; a read error may be responsible. The J gene is TRBJ1-1, the V gene TRBV2, with TRBD1 matching 8 bases. Per the germline V gene, CDR1 is SNHLY and CDR2 is FYNNEI. The CDR3 runs to 11 residues. The CDR3 DNA is TGTGCCAGCAGGCTGGACAGGGCGGACATCTTT. This codes for CASRLDRADIF.

The J gene is TRBJ1-6, the V gene TRBV19, with D unclear. CDR3 length: 12 residues. Trimming left V 3 bases short and J 10 bases short, with 7 bases between. Germline V gene lookup returns CDR1 LNHDA and CDR2 SQIVND (reference sequence). The CDR3 DNA reads as TGTGCCAGTAGTATGGTGGGCTCACCCCTCCACTTT. It yields the protein CASSMVGSPLHF.

This chain joins TRBV5-6 and TRBJ2-2, with D unresolved. Germline CDR1 SGHDT, CDR2 YYEEEE. Trimming stripped 1 base from V and 2 bases from J, with 12 bases between. This CDR3 is built from 16 residues. The CDR3 nucleotides read TGTGCCAGCAGCTTGTATGGTCCTATTAACACCGGGGAGCTGTTTTTT. Its protein is CASSLYGPINTGELFF.

This sequence joins TRBV2 and TRBJ2-1, with TRBD2 identical over 12 bases. CDR3 size: 16 residues. The ends lost 3 bases at V and 4 bases at J; junction bases unmatched: 4. CDR1 and CDR2 (germline): SNHLY, FYNNEI. CDR3 sequence (DNA): TGTGCCAGCAGTGACCCGACTAGCGGGGGTTACAATGAGCAGTTCTTC. Its protein is CASSDPTSGGYNEQFF.

The DNA of the CDR3 is TGTGCCAGCAGTTCCCCGGGGGGAGCGACTACAGATACGCAGTATTTT. Encoded protein: CASSSPGGATTDTQYF. The chain has TRBV28 and TRBJ2-3, with 7 bases lining up with TRBD2. After removal of 4 bases from V and 3 bases from J, the junction contained 10 bases not matched to a gene. The germline CDR1 and CDR2 sequences are MDHEN and SYDVKM. The CDR3 length is 16 residues.

In this sample, this clone turned up a few times. This CDR3 fails to terminate in the conserved phenylalanine or tryptophan, so it likely reflects a read error. The limits of the CDR3 on the DNA are not certain, so only TCRdb's listed CDR3 is given. This rearrangement joins TRBV1 to TRBJ1-1. TRBV1 is designated a pseudogene. A total of 10 residues make up the CDR3, ends included. CDR3 sequence reads: CTSSQDARGR.

This chain joins TRBV20-1 and TRBJ2-1, with D unclear. Trimming removed 5 bases at V and 13 bases at J, with 15 bases between. From germline, CDR1 is DFQATT and CDR2 SNEGSKA (reference sequence). CDR3 length: 11 amino acids. The CDR3: CSAPQMGGQFF. Here the CDR3 DNA reads TGCAGTGCTCCCCAGATGGGTGGACAGTTCTTC.